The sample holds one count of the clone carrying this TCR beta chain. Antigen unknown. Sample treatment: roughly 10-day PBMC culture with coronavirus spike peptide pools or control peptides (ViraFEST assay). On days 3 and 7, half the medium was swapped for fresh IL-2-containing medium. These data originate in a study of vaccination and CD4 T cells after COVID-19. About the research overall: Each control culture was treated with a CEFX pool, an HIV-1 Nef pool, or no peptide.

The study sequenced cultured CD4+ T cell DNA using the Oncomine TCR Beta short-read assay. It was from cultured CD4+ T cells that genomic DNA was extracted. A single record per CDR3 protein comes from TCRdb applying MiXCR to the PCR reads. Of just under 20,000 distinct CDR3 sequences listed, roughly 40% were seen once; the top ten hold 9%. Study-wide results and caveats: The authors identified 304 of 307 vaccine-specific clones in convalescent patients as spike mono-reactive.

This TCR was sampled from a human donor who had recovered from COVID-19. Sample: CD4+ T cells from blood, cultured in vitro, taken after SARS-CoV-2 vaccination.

The CDR3 DNA is TGTGCCAGCAGCAGGGGACTAGCGACCACAGATACGCAGTATTTT. It yields the protein CASSRGLATTDTQYF. This chain links TRBV5-6 with TRBJ2-3; 10 bases line up with TRBD2. The CDR3 runs 15 residues. J was trimmed by 2 bases and V by 4 bases; bases with no gene match: 4. The germline V gene has CDR1 SGHDT and CDR2 YYEEEE.